These 32 T cell receptor beta chains share one sample of origin, sequenced in a study of T cell responses to AZD1222 COVID-19 vaccine. Using immunoSEQ multiplex PCR, the repertoire was profiled, and TCRdb retains in-frame clones only, with some absent. The sample has around 140,000 clones; 75% to 90% are singletons. Source: peripheral blood, taken on day 0 of AZD1222 vaccination. All receptors come from an adult in good health.

The rearrangement links TRBV12-5 to TRBJ2-3, with D tentatively TRBD1 (6 bases). Germline assignment: CDR1 LGHNT and CDR2 FRNRAP. The CDR3 covers 15 residues. V was cut by 4 bases and J by 2 bases, with 13 bases left in between. The CDR3 region has the DNA TGTGCTAGTGGTTCCCGACAGGAGCACACAGATACGCAGTATTTT. Amino acid sequence: CASGSRQEHTDTQYF.

V and J are TRBV6-2 or TRBV6-3 and TRBJ2-7; D is unresolved. Germline CDR1 MNHEY, CDR2 SVGEGT. The CDR3 extends over 15 amino acids. Trimming stripped 4 bases from V and 1 base from J, with 14 bases between. In nucleotides, the CDR3 is TGTGCCAGCAGTTCGGGTGGACGACGGTCCTACGAGCAGTACTTC. Encoded protein: CASSSGGRRSYEQYF.

The V and J genes are TRBV14 and TRBJ2-7; D is perhaps TRBD1 (5 bases). CDR3 length: 14 amino acids. CDR1 and CDR2 (germline): SGHDN, FVKESK. Trimming shortened V by 3 bases and J by 2 bases, and 11 bases separated the two germline ends. CDR3 bases: TGTGCCAGCAGCCAGAACAGGTTAACCTACGAGCAGTACTTC. This codes for CASSQNRLTYEQYF.

A few counts support this clone. This rearrangement joins TRBV5-6 to TRBJ1-2; 8 bases are a match to TRBD1. The CDR3 runs 14 residues. Germline lookup yields CDR1 SGHDT and CDR2 YYEEEE. Trimming removed 4 bases from V and 6 bases from J; junction bases left unmatched: 8. The CDR3 is CASSRGTGVNGYTF. CDR3 DNA: TGTGCCAGCAGCCGCGGGACAGGAGTAAATGGCTACACCTTC.

This chain uses TRBV24-1 with TRBJ2-7; D is ambiguous. With 1 base removed from V and 5 bases from J, the gap between germline ends came to 8 bases. Germline V lookup: CDR1 KGHDR, CDR2 SFDVKD. The CDR3 spans 13 residues. CDR3 region: CATSDLESHEQYF. The CDR3 nucleotides read TGTGCCACCAGTGATTTAGAGAGTCACGAGCAGTACTTC.

The genes are TRBV19 and TRBJ1-6; tentative D call: TRBD1 (6 bases). The CDR3 contains 15 residues. The V end lost 7 bases, the J end lost 5 bases, and 15 bases lay between the germline ends. The germline CDR1 and CDR2 sequences are LNHDA and SQIVND (reference sequence). The CDR3 sequence: CASTITGMDNSPLHF. The DNA of the CDR3 is TGTGCCAGTACCATAACAGGGATGGATAATTCACCCCTCCACTTT.

The gene calls are TRBV28 and TRBJ2-7, with unresolved D. The CDR3 extends over 15 amino acids. The germline V gene has CDR1 MDHEN and CDR2 SYDVKM. V lost 3 bases to trimming and J lost 2 bases, with 14 bases between them. Written as DNA, the CDR3 is TGTGCCAGCAGTTTGGGTCAGGATCCAACCTACGAGCAGTACTTC. Encoded protein: CASSLGQDPTYEQYF.

The chain employs TRBV9 and TRBJ2-7, with TRBD2 matching over 7 bases. The CDR3 spans 14 residues. V lost 6 bases to trimming and J lost 6 bases; unmatched junction nucleotides: 12. The germline V gene encodes CDR1 SGDLS and CDR2 YYNGEE. CDR3 loop: CASTNSSGLGEQYF. The CDR3 DNA follows: TGTGCCAGCACCAATTCCTCCGGACTAGGCGAGCAGTACTTC.

The chain couples TRBV4-1 to TRBJ2-2; no firm D call. This CDR3 has 15 residues. Looked up from germline, CDR1 is MGHRA and CDR2 is YSYEKL. V was clipped by 5 bases and J by 5 bases, with 15 bases between them. In DNA, the CDR3 is TGCGCCAGCAGCGTGAAAGGCTACCCTACCGGGGAGCTGTTTTTT. Its protein product is CASSVKGYPTGELFF.

V is TRBV3-1 (or the pseudogene TRBV3-2) and J is TRBJ2-1, with TRBD1 matching 7 bases. The CDR3 loop spans 14 amino acids. The germline CDR1 and CDR2 sequences are LGHDT and YNNKEL (reference sequence). V trimming: 4 bases; J trimming: 6 bases; junction bases outside the gene matches: 6. In DNA, the CDR3 is TGTGCCAGCAGCCTTCGTACAGGGGCCAATGAGCAGTTCTTC. Translating gives CASSLRTGANEQFF.

This sequence joins TRBV7-9 and TRBJ2-1; tentative D call: TRBD1 (6 bases). Trimming pared 3 bases from V and 8 bases from J, leaving 17 bases between. The CDR3 is made up of 15 amino acids. The germline gives CDR1 SEHNR, CDR2 FQNEAQ (reference sequence). DNA for the CDR3: TGTGCCAGCAGCTTTGGGGACACCAATGGCGATGAGCAGTTCTTC. Translated, it gives CASSFGDTNGDEQFF.

Comment on this clone: At one boundary the junction diverges from the germline segment, which might be a read error. The rearrangement links TRBV6-5 to TRBJ2-5, with 7 bases fitting TRBD1. CDR3 length: 12 amino acids. Germline V lookup: CDR1 MNHEY, CDR2 SVGAGI. The CDR3 loop is CASSHLRGRANF. The CDR3 region has the DNA TGTGCCAGCAGTCATCTTAGGGGGCGAGCAAACTTC.

This clone showed up just once. The rearrangement links TRBV28 to TRBJ1-6; possibly TRBD1 for D (5 bases). The CDR3 consists of 15 residues. Trimming shortened V by 6 bases and J by 2 bases, and 11 bases separated the two germline ends. Germline V lookup: CDR1 MDHEN, CDR2 SYDVKM. CDR3 in amino acids: CASRAGIAYNSPLHF. The DNA for the CDR3 is TGTGCCAGCAGGGCAGGGATCGCCTATAATTCACCCCTCCACTTT.

The sample holds one count of this clone. The chain combines TRBV27 with TRBJ2-7; 9 bases are shared with TRBD1. This CDR3 has 14 amino acids. After removal of 5 bases from V and 0 bases from J, the junction contained 2 bases not matched to a gene. CDR1 is MNHEY, CDR2 SMNVEV, per germline (reference sequence). The CDR3 DNA sequence: TGTGCCAGCAGTGGGACAGGGCTCTCCTACGAGCAGTACTTC. It translates to CASSGTGLSYEQYF.

This chain joins TRBV24-1 and TRBJ2-3; D unclear. Trimming cost V 1 base and J 0 bases, with 10 bases left between them. The CDR3 spans 16 residues. Germline CDR1 reads KGHDR; CDR2 reads SFDVKD. The CDR3 coding sequence is TGTGCCACCAGTGATTTAGTCTTCGGGAGCACAGATACGCAGTATTTT. This gives the protein CATSDLVFGSTDTQYF.

This chain connects TRBV11-3 to TRBJ2-1; D gene unclear. V lost 5 bases to trimming and J lost 7 bases, with 9 bases between them. The CDR3 runs to 12 residues. The V gene's germline CDR1 is SGHNT and CDR2 YENEEA. Here the CDR3 DNA reads TGTGCCAGCAGCGTGAGAAGTAATGAGCAGTTCTTC. Translating gives CASSVRSNEQFF.

The genes are TRBV6-5 and TRBJ2-7, with TRBD1 matching over 9 bases. This CDR3 region has 15 residues. Germline V gives CDR1 MNHEY, CDR2 SVGAGI. The ends lost 1 base at V and 9 bases at J; junction bases unmatched: 10. CDR3 in DNA: TGTGCCAGCAGTTACTTCCGGGACAGGGTGGTTGGGCAGTACTTC. Translated: CASSYFRDRVVGQYF.

V and J are TRBV6-1 and TRBJ1-2; D perhaps matches TRBD1 (5 bases). V dropped 0 bases and J dropped 3 bases, with 8 bases sitting between them. Per germline, CDR1 MNHNS and CDR2 SASEGT. The CDR3 is made up of 14 amino acids. CDR3 sequence reads: CASSEANRYYGYTF. The CDR3 coding sequence is TGTGCCAGCAGTGAAGCGAACAGGTACTATGGCTACACCTTC.

V is TRBV24-1 and J is TRBJ2-2; the D gene is possibly TRBD2 (6 bases). The CDR3 is made up of 16 amino acids. Trimming shortened V by 3 bases and J by 4 bases, and 14 bases separated the two germline ends. The germline V gene encodes CDR1 KGHDR and CDR2 SFDVKD. The CDR3 protein is CATSDPRLASTGELFF. The CDR3 DNA is TGTGCCACCAGTGATCCAAGGCTAGCGAGCACCGGGGAGCTGTTTTTT.

V usage is TRBV12-3 or TRBV12-4 and J usage is TRBJ1-2, with D unresolved. The CDR3 is 12 amino acids. V was trimmed by 5 bases and J by 3 bases, leaving 7 bases between them. This CDR3 reads CASSTAYYGYTF. CDR3 sequence (DNA): TGTGCCAGCAGTACAGCGTACTATGGCTACACCTTC.

The chain recombines TRBV28 with TRBJ1-6; no clear D. Per germline, CDR1 MDHEN and CDR2 SYDVKM. The CDR3 totals 14 residues. V shed 5 bases and J shed 6 bases, with 11 bases lying between them. The CDR3 loop reads CASSPPRANSPLHF. The CDR3 DNA is TGTGCCAGCAGTCCCCCGAGGGCTAATTCACCCCTCCACTTT.

At least ten counts were recorded for this clone. The genes are TRBV9 and TRBJ2-1; tentative D call: TRBD2 (6 bases). CDR1 and CDR2 from the germline V gene are SGDLS and YYNGEE. The CDR3 is made up of 15 amino acids. Trimming pared 0 bases from V and 10 bases from J, leaving 17 bases between. Here the CDR3 DNA reads TGTGCCAGCAGCGTAGGGGGGGTTGCGCCCTCGGAGCAGTTCTTC. It specifies CASSVGGVAPSEQFF.

The chain employs TRBV6-1 and TRBJ2-1; no firm D call. V lost 1 base to trimming and J lost 5 bases, with 6 bases between them. Germline loops: CDR1 MNHNS, CDR2 SASEGT. The CDR3 loop spans 13 amino acids. The CDR3 bases are TGTGCCAGCAGTGAAGTGGCAAACAATGAGCAGTTCTTC. It translates to CASSEVANNEQFF.

The chain recombines TRBV7-8 with TRBJ2-1; 11 positions match TRBD2. Losses at the gene ends were 4 bases for V and 2 bases for J; bases not matched to a gene: 10. The CDR3 covers 18 residues. Germline V gene lookup returns CDR1 SGHVS and CDR2 FQNEAQ. In DNA form, the CDR3 reads TGTGCCAGCAGCTCGGCCGAACTAGCGGGAGCGGCCTACAATGAGCAGTTCTTC. Its protein product is CASSSAELAGAAYNEQFF.

The chain joins TRBV7-2 to TRBJ1-3, with D unresolved. With 2 bases removed from V and 14 bases from J, the gap between germline ends came to 13 bases. Per germline, CDR1 SGHTA and CDR2 FQGNSA. The CDR3 is made up of 12 amino acids. This chain's CDR3 is CASSLTRKDLYF. CDR3 sequence (DNA): TGTGCCAGCAGCTTAACCCGAAAGGACCTATATTTT.

The V gene is TRBV30, the J gene TRBJ1-5; TRBD1 might be the D (6 bases). CDR3 length: 14 residues. In germline, CDR1 is GTSNPN, CDR2 SVGIG (reference sequence). Between the trimmed V and J ends, which lost 3 bases and 6 bases, there was a span of 15 bases. This CDR3 reads CAWSGTTRGQPQHF. In DNA form, the CDR3 reads TGTGCCTGGAGCGGGACAACAAGGGGTCAGCCCCAGCATTTT.

V and J are TRBV5-4 and TRBJ1-4, with D tentatively TRBD1 (6 bases). V lost 4 bases to trimming and J lost 3 bases, with 13 bases between them. Germline V gene sequence: CDR1 SGHNT, CDR2 YYREEE (reference sequence). The CDR3 totals 15 residues. CDR3 protein: CASSTKTGANEKLFF. CDR3 bases: TGTGCCAGCAGCACAAAGACAGGCGCTAATGAAAAACTGTTTTTT.

This chain uses TRBV13 with TRBJ1-3; D gene unclear. Germline CDR1 is PRHDT and CDR2 is FYEKMQ (reference sequence). The V and J ends lost 3 bases and 2 bases respectively, with 20 bases between them. The CDR3 loop spans 18 amino acids. The DNA of the CDR3 is TGTGCCAGCAGCTTGGATTTCGAATATAGGCTTGCTGGAAACACCATATATTTT. Protein sequence: CASSLDFEYRLAGNTIYF.

Note on this clone: Other DNA sequences from this sample encode an identical CDR3 as well. The rearrangement links TRBV7-2 to TRBJ1-4, with D uncertain. CDR3 length: 14 residues. Trimming removed 1 base at V and 8 bases at J, with 11 bases between. Germline CDR1 is SGHTA and CDR2 is FQGNSA. CDR3 sequence: CASSLGPGGEKLFF. The CDR3 DNA follows: TGTGCCAGCAGCTTAGGACCGGGAGGGGAAAAACTGTTTTTT.

This clone has only a few counts. The chain has TRBV7-7 and TRBJ2-5; a possible D gene is TRBD2 (7 bases). The CDR3 is 15 residues long. Trimming removed 2 bases from V and 5 bases from J, with 15 bases in between. Germline V lookup: CDR1 SSHAT, CDR2 FNYEAQ (reference sequence). In DNA, the CDR3 is TGTGCCAGCAGCTTATCGGGGGCTAGCGGTGAGACCCAGTACTTC. Its translation: CASSLSGASGETQYF.

The chain recombines TRBV6-4 with TRBJ1-2, with a tentative D call TRBD1 (5 bases). Per the germline V gene, CDR1 is MRHNA and CDR2 is SNTAGT. Trimming left V 0 bases short and J 7 bases short, with 9 bases between. This CDR3 comprises 13 residues. The CDR3 spells CASSDSRGRGYTF. The CDR3, as DNA: TGTGCCAGCAGTGACTCGAGGGGCCGTGGCTACACCTTC.

The V call is TRBV5-4, the J call TRBJ2-6; TRBD1 matches 7 bases. The V gene end was trimmed by 5 bases and the J gene end by 3 bases; junction bases not matched to a gene: 8. Germline loops: CDR1 SGHNT, CDR2 YYREEE (reference sequence). This CDR3 contains 16 residues. For the CDR3, the DNA is TGTGCCAGCAGGAGGGGGCAAGGGAGTGGGGCCAACGTCCTGACTTTC. Protein product: CASRRGQGSGANVLTF.